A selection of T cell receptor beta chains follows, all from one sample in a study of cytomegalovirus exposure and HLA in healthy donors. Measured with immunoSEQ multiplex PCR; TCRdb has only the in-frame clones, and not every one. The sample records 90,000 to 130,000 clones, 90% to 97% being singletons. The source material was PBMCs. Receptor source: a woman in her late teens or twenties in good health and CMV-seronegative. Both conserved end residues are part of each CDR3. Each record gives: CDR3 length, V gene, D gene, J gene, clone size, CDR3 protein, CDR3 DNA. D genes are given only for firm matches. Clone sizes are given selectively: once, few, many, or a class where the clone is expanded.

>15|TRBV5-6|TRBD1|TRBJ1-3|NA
CASSFGRTGSNTIYF
TGTGCCAGCAGCTTTGGCAGGACAGGCTCAAACACCATATATTTT
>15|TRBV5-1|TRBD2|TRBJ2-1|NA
CASSLGGSSYNEQFF
TGCGCCAGCAGCTTAGGCGGGAGCTCCTACAATGAGCAGTTCTTC
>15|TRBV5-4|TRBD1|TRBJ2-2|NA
CASSKGQGAGGELFF
TGTGCCAGCAGCAAGGGACAGGGGGCCGGCGGGGAGCTGTTTTTT
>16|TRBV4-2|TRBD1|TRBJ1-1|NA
CASSQEYRGMRTEAFF
TGTGCCAGCAGCCAAGAATACAGGGGGATGAGGACTGAAGCTTTCTTT
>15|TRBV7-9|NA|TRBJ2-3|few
CASSPPGVSTDTQYF
TGTGCCAGCAGCCCGCCAGGGGTCAGCACAGATACGCAGTATTTT
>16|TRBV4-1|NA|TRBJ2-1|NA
CASSQALLAKYNEQFF
TGCGCCAGCAGCCAAGCTCTGCTAGCGAAGTACAATGAGCAGTTCTTC
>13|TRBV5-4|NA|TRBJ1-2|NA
CASRGQRNYGYTF
TGTGCCAGCAGAGGACAGAGAAACTATGGCTACACCTTC
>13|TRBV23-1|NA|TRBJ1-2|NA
CASSQSPGYGYTF
TGCGCCAGCAGTCAATCCCCAGGGTATGGCTACACCTTC
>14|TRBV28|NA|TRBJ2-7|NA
CASSGQGFSYEQYF
TGTGCCAGCAGTGGCCAGGGGTTCTCCTACGAGCAGTACTTC
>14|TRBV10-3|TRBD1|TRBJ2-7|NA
CAIRTGTGGYEQYF
TGTGCCATCAGGACCGGGACAGGGGGATACGAGCAGTACTTC
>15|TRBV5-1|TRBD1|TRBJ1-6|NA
CASSLAGQGDSPLHF
TGCGCCAGCAGCTTGGCCGGACAGGGGGATTCACCCCTCCACTTT
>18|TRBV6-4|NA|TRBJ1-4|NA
CASSDSSPGHPRGEKLFF
TGTGCCAGCAGTGACTCGAGTCCCGGGCACCCCAGGGGTGAAAAACTGTTTTTT
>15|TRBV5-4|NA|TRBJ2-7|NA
CASSPMGQEGHEQYF
TGTGCCAGCAGCCCCATGGGGCAGGAGGGTCACGAGCAGTACTTC
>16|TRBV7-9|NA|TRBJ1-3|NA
CASRAPTAGSGNTIYF
TGTGCCAGCAGGGCCCCAACGGCAGGCTCTGGAAACACCATATATTTT
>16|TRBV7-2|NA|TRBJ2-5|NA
CASSFLEGRPRETQYF
TGTGCCAGCAGCTTTCTGGAGGGGCGCCCTCGAGAGACCCAGTACTTC
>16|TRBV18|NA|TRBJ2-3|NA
CASSPRTPRGVDTQYF
TGTGCCAGCTCACCGCGGACGCCCCGGGGAGTGGATACGCAGTATTTT
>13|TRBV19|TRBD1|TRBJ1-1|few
CASRGQVVTEAFF
TGTGCCAGTAGAGGACAGGTCGTCACTGAAGCTTTCTTT
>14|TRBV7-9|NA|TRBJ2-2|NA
CASRSDRNTGELFF
TGTGCCAGCAGATCGGACAGGAACACCGGGGAGCTGTTTTTT
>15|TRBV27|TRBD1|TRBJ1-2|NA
CASSFLLGGVDGYTF
TGTGCCAGCAGTTTCCTTTTAGGGGGCGTAGATGGCTACACCTTC
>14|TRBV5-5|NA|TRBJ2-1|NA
CASTLVAAYNEQFF
TGTGCCAGCACCCTCGTAGCGGCTTACAATGAGCAGTTCTTC
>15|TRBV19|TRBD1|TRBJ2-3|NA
CASSRTGGSTDTQYF
TGTGCCAGTAGTCGGACAGGGGGGAGCACAGATACGCAGTATTTT
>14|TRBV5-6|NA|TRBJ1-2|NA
CASSLALSNYGYTF
TGTGCCAGCAGCTTGGCCCTCTCTAACTATGGCTACACCTTC
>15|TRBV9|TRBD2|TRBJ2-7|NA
CASSLGASGGGEQYF
TGTGCCAGCAGCCTTGGGGCTAGCGGGGGGGGCGAGCAGTACTTC
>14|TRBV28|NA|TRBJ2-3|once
CASSPNLTPYTQYF
TGTGCCAGCAGTCCCAACCTGACTCCTTATACGCAGTATTTT
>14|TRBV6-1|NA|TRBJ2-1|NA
CAIRSQGGVNEQFF
TGTGCCATCAGATCACAGGGAGGGGTCAATGAGCAGTTCTTC
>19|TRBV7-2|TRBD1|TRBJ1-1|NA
CASSLAVGRTGSLNTEAFF
TGTGCCAGCAGCTTAGCGGTAGGTCGGACAGGGAGTCTGAACACTGAAGCTTTCTTT